This T cell receptor (beta chain) appears in the sequencing data of a study of regulatory T cells in long-lasting Graves disease. Findings of the study overall: Persistent cases favored TRBV28, TRBJ1-2 and TRBJ2-5.

Arm-PCR of CDR3 regions and iRepertoire HTBI primers were the basis on which TCR beta libraries were built. One entry per CDR3 protein results from TCRdb running MiXCR on the multiplex PCR reads. The repertoire holds 370,000 or so distinct CDR3 sequences, roughly 17% seen once, with over 20% in the top ten. Time point reported: newly diagnosed GD, antithyroid drugs for less than 3 months. PBMC-derived RNA was used for the TCR library. The sample holds a few counts of this clonotype. The antigen remains undetermined. Losses at the gene ends were 3 bases for V and 1 base for J; bases not matched to a gene: 12. Germline CDR1 SGHRS, CDR2 YFSETQ. The CDR3 has 17 amino acids. Separately, the same data were catalogued under a study of T cells in Graves' hyperthyroidism and ophthalmopathy. Turning to that study: Patients aged 18 to 65 had newly diagnosed hyperthyroidism lasting under 2 months. Uncontrolled infection, other autoimmune disease, pregnancy or lactation excluded patients. Blood also contained most expanded thyroid clonotypes above 0.001.

The rearrangement joins TRBV5-1 to TRBJ1-1, with TRBD1 matching over 7 bases. The TCR was taken from a young woman with Graves disease. The input for sequencing was peripheral blood mononuclear cells (PBMCs), taken at new diagnosis, from a patient treated with antithyroid drugs. CDR3 protein: CASSSEDRWGRNTEAFF. CDR3 nucleotides: TGCGCCAGCAGCTCCGAGGACAGGTGGGGTCGGAACACTGAAGCTTTCTTT.